Listed below are T cell receptor beta chains from one sample, sequenced in a study of radiotherapy plus CTLA-4 blockade in lung cancer. Sequenced by immunoSEQ multiplex PCR; TCRdb stores in-frame clones only, minus some. The table includes about 91,000 clones, 72% detected once. The sequenced sample was peripheral blood, obtained from a patient treated with radiotherapy plus ipilimumab. The receptors shown here come from a human donor with non-small cell lung cancer that progressed on radiotherapy plus ipilimumab. The CDR3 runs from the conserved cysteine through the conserved F or W. The D gene is left open where the match is weak.

J gene | V gene | D gene | CDR3 protein | CDR3 DNA
TRBJ1-2 | TRBV7-9 | - | CASSSIRAENYGYTF | TGTGCCAGCAGCTCCATTCGGGCGGAAAACTATGGCTACACCTTC
TRBJ1-1 | TRBV18 | TRBD1 | CASSPSGTENTEAFF | TGTGCCAGCTCACCAAGCGGGACAGAGAACACTGAAGCTTTCTTT
TRBJ2-7 | TRBV30 | - | CAWGRASWYEQYF | TGTGCCTGGGGAAGGGCTAGCTGGTACGAGCAGTACTTC
TRBJ2-3 | TRBV7-3 | TRBD2 | CASSSSGGAADTQYF | TGTGCCAGCAGCTCCAGCGGGGGGGCCGCAGATACGCAGTATTTT
TRBJ1-1 | TRBV5-4 | - | CASSSGGTENTEAFF | TGTGCCAGCAGCTCGGGAGGAACCGAGAACACTGAAGCTTTCTTT
TRBJ1-2 | TRBV2 | - | CASSESFGDNRNYGYTF | TGTGCCAGCAGTGAATCCTTTGGGGACAACCGAAACTATGGCTACACCTTC
TRBJ2-7 | TRBV5-1 | - | CASSLPSSASEQYF | TGCGCCAGCAGCTTGCCGTCGTCCGCTTCGGAGCAGTACTTC
TRBJ1-4 | TRBV29-1 | - | CSVAGAGATNEKLFF | TGCAGCGTTGCCGGGGCTGGGGCAACTAATGAAAAACTGTTTTTT
TRBJ2-7 | TRBV6-5 | TRBD2 | CASSALAGALNEQYF | TGTGCCAGCAGTGCCCTAGCGGGAGCGCTGAACGAGCAGTACTTC
TRBJ2-1 | TRBV28 | TRBD2 | CASSSLGTSGIEQFF | TGTGCCAGCAGTTCCCTAGGGACTAGCGGGATCGAGCAGTTCTTC
TRBJ1-2 | TRBV4-1 | - | CASSQVGTYYGYTF | TGCGCCAGCAGCCAAGTAGGGACTTACTATGGCTACACCTTC
TRBJ2-1 | TRBV9 | - | CASSVEGSGLNNEQFF | TGTGCCAGCAGCGTAGAGGGTAGCGGACTCAACAATGAGCAGTTCTTC
TRBJ2-7 | TRBV4-2 | TRBD1 | CASSQRGDRVISYEQYF | TGTGCCAGCAGCCAAAGGGGAGACAGGGTAATTTCCTACGAGCAGTACTTC
TRBJ1-1 | TRBV9 | - | CASSPQDLPGAFF | TGTGCCAGCAGCCCCCAGGACCTTCCGGGAGCTTTCTTT
TRBJ2-6 | TRBV5-1 | - | CASSLEYRGSGANVLTF | TGCGCCAGCAGCTTGGAGTATAGGGGTAGTGGGGCCAACGTCCTGACTTTC
TRBJ1-1 | TRBV9 | - | CASSVVEGVGVNTEAFF | TGTGCCAGCAGCGTAGTAGAGGGGGTAGGGGTGAACACTGAAGCTTTCTTT
TRBJ2-5 | TRBV5-4 | - | CASSLGGSPQETQYF | TGTGCCAGCAGCTTGGGTGGCAGTCCTCAAGAGACCCAGTACTTC
TRBJ2-5 | TRBV28 | - | CASRPHRDQETQYF | TGTGCCAGCAGGCCTCACAGGGACCAAGAGACCCAGTACTTC
TRBJ2-5 | TRBV18 | - | CASSHSQETQYF | TGTGCCAGCTCACACAGCCAAGAGACCCAGTACTTC